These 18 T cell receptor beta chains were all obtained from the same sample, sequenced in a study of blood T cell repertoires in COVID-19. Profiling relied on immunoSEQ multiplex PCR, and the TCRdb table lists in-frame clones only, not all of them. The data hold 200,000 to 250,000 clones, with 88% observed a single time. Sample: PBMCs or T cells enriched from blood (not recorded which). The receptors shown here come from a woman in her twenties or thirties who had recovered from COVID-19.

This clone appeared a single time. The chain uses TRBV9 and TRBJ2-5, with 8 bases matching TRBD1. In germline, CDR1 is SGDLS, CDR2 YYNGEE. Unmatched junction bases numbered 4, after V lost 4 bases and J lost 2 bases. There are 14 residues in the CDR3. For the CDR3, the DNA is TGTGCCAGCAGCTTGCGACAGGGGCAAGAGACCCAGTACTTC. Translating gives CASSLRQGQETQYF.

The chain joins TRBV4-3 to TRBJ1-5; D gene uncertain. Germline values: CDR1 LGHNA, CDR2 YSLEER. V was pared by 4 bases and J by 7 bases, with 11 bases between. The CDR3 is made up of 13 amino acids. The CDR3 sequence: CASSLRVGQPQHF. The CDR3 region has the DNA TGCGCCAGCAGCCTGAGGGTCGGCCAGCCCCAGCATTTT.

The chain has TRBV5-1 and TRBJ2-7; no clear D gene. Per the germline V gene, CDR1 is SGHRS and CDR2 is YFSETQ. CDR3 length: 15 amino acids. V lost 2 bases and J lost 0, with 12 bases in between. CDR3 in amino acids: CASSLGLSGSYEQYF. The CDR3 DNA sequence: TGCGCCAGCAGCTTAGGTCTATCGGGCTCCTACGAGCAGTACTTC.

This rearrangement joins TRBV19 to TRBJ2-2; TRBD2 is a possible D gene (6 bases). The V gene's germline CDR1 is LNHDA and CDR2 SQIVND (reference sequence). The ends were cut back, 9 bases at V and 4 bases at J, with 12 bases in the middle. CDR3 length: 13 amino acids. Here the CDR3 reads CASYLGGTGELFF. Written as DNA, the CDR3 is TGTGCCAGCTATCTGGGAGGCACCGGGGAGCTGTTTTTT.

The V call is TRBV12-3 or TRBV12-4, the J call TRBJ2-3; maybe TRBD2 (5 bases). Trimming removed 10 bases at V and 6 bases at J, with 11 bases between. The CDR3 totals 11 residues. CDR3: CATGFVDTQYF. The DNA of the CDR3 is TGTGCCACGGGATTCGTGGATACGCAGTATTTT.

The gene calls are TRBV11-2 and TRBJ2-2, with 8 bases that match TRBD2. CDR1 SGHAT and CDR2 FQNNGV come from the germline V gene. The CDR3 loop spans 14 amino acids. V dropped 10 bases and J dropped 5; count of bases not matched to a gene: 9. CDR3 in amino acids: CATREGRYTGELFF. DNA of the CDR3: TGTGCCACCCGGGAGGGGCGCTATACCGGGGAGCTGTTTTTT.

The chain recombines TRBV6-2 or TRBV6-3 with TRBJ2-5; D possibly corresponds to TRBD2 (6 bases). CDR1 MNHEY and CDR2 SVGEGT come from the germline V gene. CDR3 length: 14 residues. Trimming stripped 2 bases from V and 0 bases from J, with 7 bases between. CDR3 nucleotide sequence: TGTGCCAGCAGTTACCGGGGGAACCAAGAGACCCAGTACTTC. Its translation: CASSYRGNQETQYF.

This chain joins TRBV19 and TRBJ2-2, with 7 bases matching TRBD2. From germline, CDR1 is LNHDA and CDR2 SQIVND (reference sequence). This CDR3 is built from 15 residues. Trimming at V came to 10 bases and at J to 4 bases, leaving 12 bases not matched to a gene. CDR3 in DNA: TGTGCCACCAGGGAGGGAGGGATGGGCACCGGGGAGCTGTTTTTT. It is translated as CATREGGMGTGELFF.

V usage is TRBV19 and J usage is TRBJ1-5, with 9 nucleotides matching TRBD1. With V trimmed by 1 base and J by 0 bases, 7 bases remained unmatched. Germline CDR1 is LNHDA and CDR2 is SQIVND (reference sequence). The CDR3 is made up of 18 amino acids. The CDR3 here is CASSIGVWDRVSNQPQHF. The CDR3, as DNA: TGTGCCAGTAGTATAGGAGTGTGGGACAGGGTTAGCAATCAGCCCCAGCATTTT.

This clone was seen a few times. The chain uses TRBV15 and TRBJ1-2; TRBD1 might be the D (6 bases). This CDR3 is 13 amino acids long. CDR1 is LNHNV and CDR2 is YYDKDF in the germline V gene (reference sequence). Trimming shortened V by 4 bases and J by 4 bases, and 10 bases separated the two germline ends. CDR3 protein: CATSMDRGYGYTF. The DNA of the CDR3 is TGTGCCACCAGCATGGACAGAGGCTATGGCTACACCTTC. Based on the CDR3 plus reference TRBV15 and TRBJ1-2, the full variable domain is DAMVIQNPRYQVTQFGKPVTLSCSQTLNHNVMYWYQQKSSQAPKLLFHYYDKDFNNEADTPDNFQSRRPNTSFCFLDIRSPGLGDTAMYLCATSMDRGYGYTFGSGTRLTVV.

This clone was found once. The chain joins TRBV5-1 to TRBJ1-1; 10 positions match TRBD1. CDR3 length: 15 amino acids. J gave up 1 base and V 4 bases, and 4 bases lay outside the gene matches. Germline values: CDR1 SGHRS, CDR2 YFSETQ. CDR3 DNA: TGCGCCAGCAGCCAGAGACAGGGGGCGAACACTGAAGCTTTCTTT. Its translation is CASSQRQGANTEAFF.

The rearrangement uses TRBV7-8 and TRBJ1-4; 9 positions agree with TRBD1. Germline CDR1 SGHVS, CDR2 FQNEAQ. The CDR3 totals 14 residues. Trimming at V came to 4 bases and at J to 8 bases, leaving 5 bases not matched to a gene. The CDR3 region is CASSSGTGREKLFF. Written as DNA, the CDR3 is TGTGCCAGCAGCTCTGGGACAGGGCGGGAAAAACTGTTTTTT.

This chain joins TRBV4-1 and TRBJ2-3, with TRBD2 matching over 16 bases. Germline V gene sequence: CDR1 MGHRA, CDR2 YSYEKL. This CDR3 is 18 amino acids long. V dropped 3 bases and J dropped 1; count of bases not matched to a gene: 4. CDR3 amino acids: CASSQGLAGGRGTDTQYF. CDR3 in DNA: TGCGCCAGCAGCCAGGGACTAGCGGGGGGGCGGGGCACAGATACGCAGTATTTT.

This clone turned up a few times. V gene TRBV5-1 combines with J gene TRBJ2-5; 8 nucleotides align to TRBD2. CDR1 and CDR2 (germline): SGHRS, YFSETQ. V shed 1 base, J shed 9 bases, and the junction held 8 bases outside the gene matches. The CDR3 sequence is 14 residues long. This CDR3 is CASSLTGTSGAQYF. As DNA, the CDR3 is TGCGCCAGCAGCTTGACCGGGACTAGTGGAGCCCAGTACTTC.

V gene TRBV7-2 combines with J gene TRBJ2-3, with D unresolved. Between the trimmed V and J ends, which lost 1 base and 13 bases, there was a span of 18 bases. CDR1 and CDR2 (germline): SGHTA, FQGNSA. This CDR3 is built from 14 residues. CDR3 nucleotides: TGTGCCAGCAGCTTAGAGTTTAAACTCGCCTTAAAGTATTTT. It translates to CASSLEFKLALKYF.

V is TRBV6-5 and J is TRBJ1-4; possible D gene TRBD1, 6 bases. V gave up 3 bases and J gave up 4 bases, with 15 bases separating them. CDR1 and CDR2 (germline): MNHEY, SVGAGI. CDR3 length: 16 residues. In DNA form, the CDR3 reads TGTGCCAGCAGTTATTTTGTGACAGGAGTTAATGAAAAACTGTTTTTT. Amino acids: CASSYFVTGVNEKLFF.

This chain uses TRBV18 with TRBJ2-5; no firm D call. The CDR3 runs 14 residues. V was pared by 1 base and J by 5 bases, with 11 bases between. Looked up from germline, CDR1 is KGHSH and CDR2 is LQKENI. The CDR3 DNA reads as TGTGCCAGCTCACCACTTGAGGCCTTGGAGACCCAGTACTTC. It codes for CASSPLEALETQYF. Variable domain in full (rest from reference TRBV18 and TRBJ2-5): NAGVMQNPRHLVRRRGQEARLRCSPMKGHSHVYWYRQLPEEGLKFMVYLQKENIIDESGMPKERFSAEFPKEGPSILRIQQVVRGDSAAYFCASSPLEALETQYFGPGTRLLVL.

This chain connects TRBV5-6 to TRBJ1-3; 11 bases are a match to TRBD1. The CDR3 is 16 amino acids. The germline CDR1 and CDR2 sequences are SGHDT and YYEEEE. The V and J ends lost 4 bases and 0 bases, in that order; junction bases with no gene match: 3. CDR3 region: CASSTGQGASGNTIYF. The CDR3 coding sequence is TGTGCCAGCAGCACAGGACAGGGGGCCTCTGGAAACACCATATATTTT.